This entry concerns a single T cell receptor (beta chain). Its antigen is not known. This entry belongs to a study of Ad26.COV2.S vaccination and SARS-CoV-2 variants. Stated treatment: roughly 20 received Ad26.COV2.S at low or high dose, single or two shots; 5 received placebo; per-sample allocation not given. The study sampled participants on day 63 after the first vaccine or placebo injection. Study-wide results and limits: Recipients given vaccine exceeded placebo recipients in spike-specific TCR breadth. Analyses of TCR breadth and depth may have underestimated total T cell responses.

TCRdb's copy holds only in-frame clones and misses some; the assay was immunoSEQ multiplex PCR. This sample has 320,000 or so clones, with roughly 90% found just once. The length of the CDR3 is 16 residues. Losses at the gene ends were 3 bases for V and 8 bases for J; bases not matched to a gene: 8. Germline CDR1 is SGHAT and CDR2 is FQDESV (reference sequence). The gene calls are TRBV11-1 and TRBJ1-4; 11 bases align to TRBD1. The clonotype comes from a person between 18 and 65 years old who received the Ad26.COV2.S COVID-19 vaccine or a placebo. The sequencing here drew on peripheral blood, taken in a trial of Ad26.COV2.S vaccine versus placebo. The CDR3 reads CASSFGQGAVSEKLFF. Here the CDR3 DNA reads TGTGCCAGCAGCTTTGGACAGGGGGCGGTGAGCGAAAAACTGTTTTTT. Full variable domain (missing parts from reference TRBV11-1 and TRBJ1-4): EAEVAQSPRYKITEKSQAVAFWCDPISGHATLYWYRQILGQGPELLVQFQDESVVDDSQLPKDRFSAERLKGVDSTLKIQPAELGDSAMYLCASSFGQGAVSEKLFFGSGTQLSVL.